This TCR beta chain was obtained from a study of OX40 agonist ivuxolimab in advanced cancers. Study overall: The diagnoses of dose-escalation patients were hepatocellular carcinoma, melanoma, renal cell or head and neck cancer.

Per germline, CDR1 ENHRY and CDR2 SYGVKD. V lost 0 bases, J lost 1 base, and 8 bases lay in between. The CDR3 covers 15 residues. Overall study results and limits: Partial responders at 0.1-3.0 mg/kg showed near-lowest clonal expansion.

Sequenced by immunoSEQ multiplex PCR; TCRdb stores in-frame clones only, minus some. The sample lists around 18,000 clones, about two thirds occurring once. A remark on this clone: Its cognate antigen is unknown.

The chain uses TRBV10-3 and TRBJ2-3; D unclear. The sample here was CD4+ or CD8+ T cells sorted from blood, taken in a trial of the OX40 agonist ivuxolimab. The clonotype originates from an adult with an advanced solid tumor such as melanoma, head and neck, liver or kidney cancer. The CDR3 DNA reads as TGTGCCATCAGTGAGTCATTGGACCGCACAGATACGCAGTATTTT. This translates into CAISESLDRTDTQYF.